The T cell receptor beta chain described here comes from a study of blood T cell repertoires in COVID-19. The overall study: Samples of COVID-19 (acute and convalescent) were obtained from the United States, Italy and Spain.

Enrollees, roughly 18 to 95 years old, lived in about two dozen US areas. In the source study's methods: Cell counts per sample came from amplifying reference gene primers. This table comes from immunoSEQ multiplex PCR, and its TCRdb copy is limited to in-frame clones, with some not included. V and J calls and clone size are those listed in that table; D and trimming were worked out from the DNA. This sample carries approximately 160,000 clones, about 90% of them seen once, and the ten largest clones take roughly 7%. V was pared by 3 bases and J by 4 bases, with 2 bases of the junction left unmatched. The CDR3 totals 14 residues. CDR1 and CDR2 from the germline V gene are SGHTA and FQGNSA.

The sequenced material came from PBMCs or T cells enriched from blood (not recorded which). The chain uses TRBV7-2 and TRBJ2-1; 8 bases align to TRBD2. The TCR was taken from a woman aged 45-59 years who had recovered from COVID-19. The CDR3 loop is CASSFKRGYNEQFF. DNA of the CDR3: TGTGCCAGCAGCTTTAAGCGGGGGTACAATGAGCAGTTCTTC.